A selection of T cell receptor beta chains follows, all from one sample in a study of cytomegalovirus exposure and HLA in healthy donors. Profiled with immunoSEQ multiplex PCR; TCRdb holds only in-frame clones, not every one. The table shows 100,000 to 150,000 clones, with about 80% occurring only once. The sequencing input was PBMCs. These receptors came from a male donor in good health and CMV-seronegative. CDR3s include the opening cysteine and the closing phenylalanine or tryptophan. D genes are given only for firm matches. Only part of the rows carry a size: once, few, many, or a class if the clone is expanded.

-	TRBV5-5	-	TRBJ1-4	TGTGCCAGCAGCTTGGTCAGGGAGGGAGAAAAACTGTTTTTT	CASSLVREGEKLFF
-	TRBV6-5	-	TRBJ1-1	TGTGCCAGCAGTTTCTCGGGAGGTACTGAAGCTTTCTTT	CASSFSGGTEAFF
-	TRBV2	few	TRBJ1-2	TGTGCCAGCAGTAACTCCGGGACAAGAAGTGGCTACACCTTC	CASSNSGTRSGYTF
TRBD1	TRBV5-4	once	TRBJ1-2	TGTGCCAGCAGCTTGTCAGGGGGAGTGTATGGCTACACCTTC	CASSLSGGVYGYTF
-	TRBV5-1	-	TRBJ1-6	TGCGCCAGCACCGGAGAGGGCAGGGGTATTTCACCCCTCCACTTT	CASTGEGRGISPLHF
-	TRBV10-3	-	TRBJ1-5	TGTGCCAGCAGTCCAACGGCAGGAAATCAGCCCCAGCATTTT	CASSPTAGNQPQHF
TRBD1	TRBV6-5	-	TRBJ1-1	TGTGCCAGCAGTTACGGGACAGGGGCCACTGAAGCTTTCTTT	CASSYGTGATEAFF
-	TRBV11-3	once	TRBJ2-1	TGTGCCAGCAGCTTCGCGCTAGACAATGAGCAGTTCTTC	CASSFALDNEQFF
-	TRBV9	-	TRBJ1-3	TGTGCCAGCAGCGTGGAGGGAGGAAACACCATATATTTT	CASSVEGGNTIYF
TRBD1	TRBV7-2	few	TRBJ1-2	TGTGCCAGCAGCCGGCCGCCGGGACAGGGTGACTATGGCTACACCTTC	CASSRPPGQGDYGYTF
-	TRBV19	-	TRBJ2-6	TGTGCCAGTAGTATAGACGCCCGAGGCTCTGGGGCCAACGGCCTGACTTTC	CASSIDARGSGANGLTF
TRBD2	TRBV9	few	TRBJ2-1	TGTGCCAGCAGCCCGGGACTAGCGGGCCCCTCCACCTACAATGAGCAGTTCTTC	CASSPGLAGPSTYNEQFF
TRBD1	TRBV19	-	TRBJ1-1	TGTGCCAGTAGTCCAGGACAGGGAGTGTTGAACACTGAAGCTTTCTTT	CASSPGQGVLNTEAFF
-	TRBV5-1	-	TRBJ2-7	TGCGCCAGCACAGGGATTGCCTCCTACGAGCAGTACTTC	CASTGIASYEQYF
TRBD1	TRBV30	-	TRBJ1-1	TGTGCCTGGAGCGGACAGGGGGTAACTGAAGCTTTCTTT	CAWSGQGVTEAFF
TRBD1	TRBV5-4	-	TRBJ2-7	TGTGCCAGCAGCTCCCGGACAGGGGGTTACTACGAGCAGTACTTC	CASSSRTGGYYEQYF
TRBD1	TRBV6-1	-	TRBJ1-5	TGTGCCAGCAGTGAACAGGGGGCGGGTCAGCCCCAGCATTTT	CASSEQGAGQPQHF
-	TRBV1	-	TRBJ1-5	TGCACCAGCAGCCAAGAGGGAGCTTTGGGCAATCAGCCCCAGCATTTT	CTSSQEGALGNQPQHF
TRBD2	TRBV27	once	TRBJ2-1	TGTGCCAGCAGCCCGGGACTAGCGGGCCAGCAGTTCTTC	CASSPGLAGQQFF
TRBD1	TRBV5-1	-	TRBJ1-2	TGCGCCAGCAGCTTGGAGACAGGGTTTGGCTACACCTTC	CASSLETGFGYTF
-	TRBV10-2	-	TRBJ2-7	TGCGCCAGCAGTGAGCCCCGAGATTTATACTTC	CASSEPRDLYF
TRBD2	TRBV29-1	-	TRBJ2-7	TGCAGCGTTGAGCTCGGGACTAGCGGGAGTCCACGGTACTTC	CSVELGTSGSPRYF
TRBD2	TRBV10-3	-	TRBJ2-1	TGTGCCATCAGTGAACTAGCGGGGACCTACAATGAGCAGTTCTTC	CAISELAGTYNEQFF
-	TRBV7-3	-	TRBJ2-7	TGTGCCAGCAGGGACCAGAGGAGGGGATCCTACGAGCAGTACTTC	CASRDQRRGSYEQYF
-	TRBV19	-	TRBJ1-1	TGTGCCAGTAGTGTACAGGGATGGACTGAAGCTTTCTTT	CASSVQGWTEAFF
-	TRBV19	-	TRBJ2-7	TGTGCCAGTAGTATAGTCGAGGCGGGCGAGCAGTACTTC	CASSIVEAGEQYF
TRBD1	TRBV28	-	TRBJ1-1	TGTGCCAGCAAAACGGGGACAGGGGTGGCTTTCTTT	CASKTGTGVAFF
-	TRBV19	-	TRBJ1-6	TGTGCCAGTAGTATTGACACGGGGGGCTTCGAATACGTCCATTCACCCCTCCACTTT	CASSIDTGGFEYVHSPLHF
-	TRBV5-1	-	TRBJ2-6	TGCGCCAGCAGCCTTAAGGCCCCTGGGGCCAACGGCCTGACTTTC	CASSLKAPGANGLTF
-	TRBV5-4	-	TRBJ1-2	TGTGCCAGCAGCTTGGCCTTCAGCAGGGCTTCGGTCGGCTACACCTTC	CASSLAFSRASVGYTF
TRBD1	TRBV19	-	TRBJ1-4	TGTGCCAGTAGCCGGACAGGCTTTGAGGAAAAACTGTTTTTT	CASSRTGFEEKLFF